This T cell receptor beta chain was recorded in a study of cytomegalovirus exposure and HLA in healthy donors. Regarding the study as a whole: Usually a TCR sequence was rare, but some public TCRs were found in many donors. About 150 TCR beta chains were listed as cytomegalovirus-associated.

Generated by immunoSEQ multiplex PCR, the TCRdb table keeps only in-frame clones and is missing some. The data hold some 120,000 clones, with roughly 90% observed a single time. J gave up 5 bases and V 4 bases, and 7 bases lay outside the gene matches. This CDR3 region has 14 residues. In germline, CDR1 is PRHDT, CDR2 FYEKMQ (reference sequence). As to this clone: Its antigen is as yet unknown.

The chain is built from TRBV13 and TRBJ2-7, with 8 nucleotides matching TRBD1. The TCR sequence derives from a man between 25 and 39 years old in good health and CMV-seronegative. Sequencing was carried out using PBMCs. The CDR3 DNA reads as TGTGCCAGCAGCTCAAACGACAGGGGCCACGAGCAGTACTTC. Amino acids: CASSSNDRGHEQYF.